The sequence of this T cell receptor (beta chain) was determined in a study of early T cells in non-severe SARS-CoV-2 infection. This clonotype appeared many times. The antigen is undetermined. Overall study results and limits: VDJdb matching skewed toward anti-spike CD8 responses, missing private and CD4 specificities.

Attachment of unique molecular identifiers was made to individual cDNA molecules. Using its own MiXCR run on the 5' RACE reads, TCRdb lists one record per CDR3 protein. The data show about 56,000 distinct CDR3 sequences, about 16% seen once. The CDR3 is 16 residues long. CDR1 and CDR2 from the germline V gene are LGHNA and YNFKEQ. The ends were cut back, 4 bases at V and 6 bases at J, with 20 bases in the middle. The sequence came from an adult who was a healthcare worker with PCR-confirmed SARS-CoV-2 infection or an uninfected control (not recorded which). The rearrangement links TRBV4-2 to TRBJ2-3; no reliable D call. The sequenced sample was whole blood, obtained at baseline. For the CDR3, the DNA is TGTGCCAGCAGCCCGGAGACGGCCGCGTTCGGGGATACGCAGTATTTT. Amino acids: CASSPETAAFGDTQYF.